A single sample gave rise to the 14 T cell receptor beta chains below, sequenced in a study of Ad26.COV2.S vaccination and SARS-CoV-2 variants. As to treatment: some 20 received Ad26.COV2.S at low or high dose, single or two shots; 5 received placebo; per-sample allocation not given. Repertoires come from day 63 after the first vaccine or placebo injection. This table comes from immunoSEQ multiplex PCR, and its TCRdb copy is limited to in-frame clones, with some not included. The profile shows roughly 500,000 clones, 89% of them singletons. This material consisted of peripheral blood, taken in a trial of Ad26.COV2.S vaccine versus placebo. The source of these receptors is a person aged 18 to 65 who received the Ad26.COV2.S COVID-19 vaccine or a placebo.

The chain has TRBV28 and TRBJ2-5; no reliable D call. CDR1 and CDR2 (germline): MDHEN, SYDVKM. Deletions cut 3 bases from V and 2 bases from J, with 7 bases between. The CDR3 length is 13 residues. The CDR3 sequence is CASSFGAQETQYF. The CDR3 nucleotides read TGTGCCAGCAGTTTTGGTGCGCAAGAGACCCAGTACTTC. Looking up the rest from reference TRBV28 and TRBJ2-5 gives the full variable domain: DVKVTQSSRYLVKRTGEKVFLECVQDMDHENMFWYRQDPGLGLRLIYFSYDVKMKEKGDIPEGYSVSREKKERFSLILESASTNQTSMYLCASSFGAQETQYFGPGTRLLVL.

The rearrangement joins TRBV5-1 to TRBJ1-5; D perhaps matches TRBD1 (5 bases). The ends were cut back, 1 base at V and 6 bases at J, with 14 bases in the middle. This CDR3 region has 15 residues. The germline V gene encodes CDR1 SGHRS and CDR2 YFSETQ. CDR3 bases: TGCGCCAGCAGCTTGACGGGGGTTGGGGGTCAGCCCCAGCATTTT. Protein: CASSLTGVGGQPQHF.

The chain is built from TRBV5-4 and TRBJ2-5; 14 bases are shared with TRBD2. Germline assignment: CDR1 SGHNT and CDR2 YYREEE (reference sequence). Unmatched junction bases numbered 10, after V lost 4 bases and J lost 5 bases. The length of the CDR3 is 17 residues. CDR3 sequence (DNA): TGTGCCAGCAGCGAAGGACTAGCGGGGGGCTCCTGGGAGACCCAGTACTTC. This translates into CASSEGLAGGSWETQYF.

The rearrangement uses TRBV9 and TRBJ1-2; D unresolved. Germline CDR1 reads SGDLS; CDR2 reads YYNGEE. The CDR3 length is 11 residues. V shed 4 bases and J shed 5 bases, with 6 bases lying between them. DNA of the CDR3: TGTGCCAGCAGCTCCTATTATGGCTACACCTTC. Translating it yields CASSSYYGYTF.

This CDR3 is CASRDTSGWSSYNEQFF. The DNA for the CDR3 is TGTGCCAGTAGGGACACTAGCGGGTGGAGCTCCTACAATGAGCAGTTCTTC. This rearrangement joins TRBV19 to TRBJ2-1, with 9 bases identical to TRBD2. The CDR3 is 17 residues long. Germline CDR1 reads LNHDA; CDR2 reads SQIVND (reference sequence). The J segment lost 0 bases and the V segment lost 6 bases, leaving 9 bases of the junction unmatched.

The chain couples TRBV3-1 (or the pseudogene TRBV3-2) to TRBJ1-1; 10 bases line up with TRBD1. The CDR3 has 16 amino acids. Germline V gene lookup returns CDR1 LGHDT and CDR2 YNNKEL (reference sequence). V trimming: 5 bases; J trimming: 6 bases; junction bases outside the gene matches: 12. The CDR3 bases are TGTGCCAGCAGCGAAGGGACCGGGACAGGGGTTCCTGAAGCTTTCTTT. Amino acids: CASSEGTGTGVPEAFF.

This sequence joins TRBV2 and TRBJ2-7; weak D call: TRBD1 (6 bases). Germline CDR1 and CDR2: SNHLY and FYNNEI. CDR3 length: 14 residues. V lost 6 bases to trimming and J lost 2 bases, with 14 bases between them. Here the CDR3 DNA reads TGTGCCAGCAGGGGTGGGGGCCGCCCCTACGAGCAGTACGTC. Translated, it gives CASRGGGRPYEQYV.

V gene TRBV6-5 combines with J gene TRBJ1-3, with 7 bases that match TRBD1. V shed 6 bases, J shed 6 bases, and the junction held 8 bases outside the gene matches. The CDR3 totals 14 residues. CDR1 MNHEY and CDR2 SVGAGI come from the germline V gene. The chain's CDR3 is CASSPQGGVNTIYF. CDR3 sequence (DNA): TGTGCCAGCAGCCCCCAGGGGGGAGTAAACACCATATATTTT.

The chain joins TRBV29-1 to TRBJ1-5; TRBD1 is a possible D gene (6 bases). V lost 6 bases to trimming and J lost 7 bases, with 16 bases between them. From germline, CDR1 is SQVTM and CDR2 ANQGSEA. CDR3 size: 13 residues. CDR3 nucleotides: TGCAGCGTCGCTACAGGGTACGAACAGCCCCAGCATTTT. Translated: CSVATGYEQPQHF.

This clone was counted a few times. The chain joins TRBV4-3 to TRBJ2-7; 8 bases line up with TRBD2. Trimming removed 1 base from V and 2 bases from J; junction bases left unmatched: 7. Germline V gene sequence: CDR1 LGHNA, CDR2 YSLEER. The CDR3 length is 16 residues. CDR3 in DNA: TGCGCCAGCAGCCAAGGGGATTGGACTAGCCCCTACGAGCAGTACTTC. It yields the protein CASSQGDWTSPYEQYF.

V is TRBV11-2 and J is TRBJ2-5, with 9 positions matching TRBD1. This CDR3 has 15 amino acids. J gave up 5 bases and V 1 base, and 5 bases lay outside the gene matches. The germline CDR1 and CDR2 sequences are SGHAT and FQNNGV. CDR3 bases: TGTGCCAGCAGCTTAGGCTACGACAGGGGGGAGACCCAGTACTTC. Its protein is CASSLGYDRGETQYF.

The CDR3 loop is CASSDRKVGGNEQFF. The CDR3 bases are TGTGCCAGCAGTGATAGGAAGGTGGGCGGCAATGAGCAGTTCTTC. The chain recombines TRBV6-1 with TRBJ2-1; no reliable D call. The germline gives CDR1 MNHNS, CDR2 SASEGT. CDR3 length equals 15 residues. Trimming cost V 3 bases and J 6 bases, with 15 bases left between them.

J is TRBJ2-3 and V is TRBV19; tentatively, D is TRBD1 (5 bases). The CDR3 has 16 residues. The germline V gene encodes CDR1 LNHDA and CDR2 SQIVND (reference sequence). The ends were cut back, 3 bases at V and 0 bases at J, with 13 bases in the middle. The CDR3 here is CASSIRQDTSTDTQYF. DNA for the CDR3: TGTGCCAGTAGTATCAGGCAGGACACTAGCACAGATACGCAGTATTTT.

The chain has TRBV2 and TRBJ2-3; D ambiguous. In germline, CDR1 is SNHLY, CDR2 FYNNEI. The CDR3 contains 14 residues. V gave up 8 bases and J gave up 0 bases, with 12 bases separating them. CDR3 loop: CASSLTTSTDTQYF. DNA for the CDR3: TGTGCCAGCTCTCTAACGACTAGCACAGATACGCAGTATTTT.